These 13 T cell receptor beta chains share one sample of origin, sequenced in a study of cytomegalovirus exposure and HLA in healthy donors. PCR employed 60 Vbeta and 13 Jbeta primers. The table came from immunoSEQ multiplex PCR; TCRdb's copy has only in-frame clones and leaves some out. This sample has 150,000 to 200,000 clones, with around three quarters found just once. Sequencing used PBMCs. The receptors derive from a woman aged 25 to 39 in good health and CMV-seronegative.

The rearrangement links TRBV14 to TRBJ2-3, with 7 positions matching TRBD2. V lost 0 bases, J lost 2 bases, and 5 bases stayed unmatched. Germline CDR1 is SGHDN and CDR2 is FVKESK. The CDR3 contains 16 residues. In DNA form, the CDR3 reads TGTGCCAGCAGCCAAGAGGGCGGGGGTATCACAGATACGCAGTATTTT. This codes for CASSQEGGGITDTQYF. Full variable domain (remainder filled in from reference TRBV14 and TRBJ2-3): EAGVTQFPSHSVIEKGQTVTLRCDPISGHDNLYWYRRVMGKEIKFLLHFVKESKQDESGMPNNRFLAERTGGTYSTLKVQPAELEDSGVYFCASSQEGGGITDTQYFGPGTRLTVL.

The chain uses TRBV27 and TRBJ2-1, with 10 bases matching TRBD1. CDR1 is MNHEY and CDR2 is SMNVEV in the germline V gene (reference sequence). The ends lost 0 bases at V and 4 bases at J; junction bases unmatched: 3. CDR3 length: 16 amino acids. In DNA form, the CDR3 reads TGTGCCAGCAGTTTATCGAGGGGACAGGGGTACAATGAGCAGTTCTTC. This encodes CASSLSRGQGYNEQFF.

This chain uses TRBV7-2 with TRBJ1-6; D possibly corresponds to TRBD1 (5 bases). Germline V gene data show CDR1 as SGHTA and CDR2 as FQGNSA. V was clipped by 1 base and J by 10 bases, with 11 bases between them. The CDR3 extends over 14 amino acids. For the CDR3, the DNA is TGTGCCAGCAGCTTAGGTCAGGGATACTCACCCCTCCACTTT. Translated, it gives CASSLGQGYSPLHF.

CDR3 DNA: TGTGCCTGGAGTGTACAAGCGGCGGTACGAGGCTACACCTTC. Residues: CAWSVQAAVRGYTF. The V and J genes are TRBV30 and TRBJ1-2; D not certain. Trimming left V 0 bases short and J 8 bases short, with 16 bases between. The CDR3 length is 14 residues. Germline values: CDR1 GTSNPN, CDR2 SVGIG (reference sequence).

The CDR3 sequence is CASSLHSRSGNTIYF. The CDR3 DNA reads as TGTGCCAGCAGCCTCCACAGTCGCTCTGGAAACACCATATATTTT. V usage is TRBV9 and J usage is TRBJ1-3; D uncertain. CDR1 SGDLS and CDR2 YYNGEE come from the germline V gene. V lost 4 bases and J lost 0, with 11 bases in between. This CDR3 has 15 residues.

The rearrangement links TRBV18 to TRBJ1-1, with 9 bases identical to TRBD1. V shed 6 bases and J 4 bases; nucleotides not matched to a gene: 9. Germline CDR1 KGHSH, CDR2 LQKENI. The CDR3 covers 15 residues. For the CDR3, the DNA is TGTGCCAGCTCGCCTGGACAGGGGAGGGGCACTGAAGCTTTCTTT. This sequence encodes CASSPGQGRGTEAFF.

The V gene is TRBV30, the J gene TRBJ1-6, with TRBD1 identical over 7 bases. Germline CDR1 is GTSNPN and CDR2 is SVGIG (reference sequence). The CDR3 contains 17 residues. V was clipped by 0 bases and J by 9 bases; unmatched bases: 14. This CDR3 reads CAWSVRGGAERGSPLHF. The DNA for the CDR3 is TGTGCCTGGAGTGTAAGAGGGGGCGCAGAACGTGGTTCACCCCTCCACTTT.

This clone was recorded only once. This chain joins TRBV4-2 and TRBJ1-4; 9 bases fit TRBD1. The CDR3 extends over 14 amino acids. J lost 7 bases, V lost 5 bases, and 5 bases had no gene match. In germline, CDR1 is LGHNA, CDR2 YNFKEQ. CDR3: CASSWTGESEKLFF. CDR3 in DNA: TGTGCCAGCAGCTGGACAGGGGAGAGTGAAAAACTGTTTTTT.

The chain uses TRBV4-1 and TRBJ1-2; possible D gene TRBD1, 5 bases. CDR3 length: 16 residues. Trimming stripped 0 bases from V and 6 bases from J, with 17 bases between. CDR1 is MGHRA and CDR2 is YSYEKL in the germline V gene. This CDR3 reads CASSQDFSGEWDGYTF. The CDR3 region has the DNA TGCGCCAGCAGCCAAGATTTCTCGGGGGAATGGGATGGCTACACCTTC.

The chain couples TRBV5-1 to TRBJ1-1; tentatively, D is TRBD1 (5 bases). The CDR3 runs 14 residues. The V gene lost 2 bases and the J gene lost 1 base, with 9 bases spanning the gap. Germline V CDR1 and CDR2: SGHRS, YFSETQ. The CDR3 nucleotides are TGCGCCAGCAGCTTCGACAGACCGAACACTGAAGCTTTCTTT. Translation: CASSFDRPNTEAFF.

The genes are TRBV5-1 and TRBJ1-4; D may be TRBD1 (5 bases). Trimming removed 0 bases from V and 8 bases from J, with 17 bases in between. The CDR3 is 16 residues long. Germline assignment: CDR1 SGHRS and CDR2 YFSETQ. The CDR3 protein is CASSLAGGGRGEKLFF. CDR3 nucleotides: TGCGCCAGCAGCTTGGCCGGCGGGGGTAGAGGGGAAAAACTGTTTTTT.

The genes are TRBV27 and TRBJ2-5; D may be TRBD2 (5 bases). In germline, CDR1 is MNHEY, CDR2 SMNVEV (reference sequence). V was shortened by 3 bases and J by 0 bases, with 8 bases between the two germline ends. This CDR3 comprises 14 residues. The CDR3 DNA reads TGTGCCAGCAGTTTTATCGGGGACCAAGAGACCCAGTACTTC. Translating it yields CASSFIGDQETQYF.

This clone was seen only a few times. The V call is TRBV2, the J call TRBJ1-3; tentative D call: TRBD1 (5 bases). The CDR3 consists of 14 residues. Looked up from germline, CDR1 is SNHLY and CDR2 is FYNNEI. Trimming removed 6 bases at V and 4 bases at J, with 13 bases between. DNA for the CDR3: TGTGCCAGCAGCCAAGGGACTTCAGGAAACACCATATATTTT. Encoded protein: CASSQGTSGNTIYF.